A selection of T cell receptor beta chains follows, all from one sample in a study of T-cell reconstitution after alpha-beta-depleted transplantation in children. TCRdb re-called the PCR reads with MiXCR, one entry per CDR3 protein. The table lists a few hundred thousand distinct CDR3 sequences, 6.6% of them singletons. This sample comprised PBMCs, obtained before TCRalphabeta/CD19-depleted stem cell transplant. These receptors all come from a boy between 2 and 10 years old with acute lymphoblastic leukemia, due to receive a stem cell transplant. CDR3s include the opening cysteine and the closing phenylalanine or tryptophan. Each record gives: D gene, J gene, clone size, V gene, CDR3 DNA, CDR3 protein. D genes are given only for firm matches. Size values are once, few and many counts, or a class for expanded clones, and some rows have none.

.,TRBJ1-4,many,TRBV29-1,TGCAGCCACACGGAGAATGAAAAACTGTTTTTT,CSHTENEKLFF
.,TRBJ2-3,.,TRBV7-2,TGTGCCAGCAGTTTAGCAGGGTTTTATAGCACAGATACGCAGTATTTT,CASSLAGFYSTDTQYF
.,TRBJ1-1,.,TRBV15,TGTGCCACCAGCAGAGGCCCGGGAAGCACTGAAGCTTTCTTT,CATSRGPGSTEAFF
TRBD2,TRBJ2-3,.,TRBV12-3/TRBV12-4,TGTGCCAGCTCGCCGCAGGGAGCGGGGGGGCCGGATACGCAGTATTTT,CASSPQGAGGPDTQYF
.,TRBJ2-3,many,TRBV7-3,TGTGCCAGCAGCTTAAAGGACAGCAGCACAGATACGCAGTATTTT,CASSLKDSSTDTQYF
TRBD1,TRBJ2-7,few,TRBV27,TGTGCCACACAGGGGGGCAGGGAGCAGTACTTC,CATQGGREQYF
.,TRBJ1-6,many,TRBV5-1,TGCGCCAGCAGCCCGAGGACCGACTATAATTCACCCCTCCACTTT,CASSPRTDYNSPLHF
.,TRBJ2-7,many,TRBV7-2,TGTGCCAGCAGCTTAGGTCCGGGAGACTCCTACGAGCAGTACTTC,CASSLGPGDSYEQYF
.,TRBJ2-1,few,TRBV5-5,TGTGCCAGCAGCAACGACTGGGTGCGAGGCTCCTACAATGAGCAGTTCTTC,CASSNDWVRGSYNEQFF
TRBD2,TRBJ2-3,few,TRBV5-1,TGCGCCAGCAGCTTAACCGGGACTAGCGGGAGTTATCCAGATACGCAGTATTTT,CASSLTGTSGSYPDTQYF
.,TRBJ2-3,many,TRBV5-1,TGCGCCAGCGGGTCAGGACACGCGGGAGATACGCAGTATTTT,CASGSGHAGDTQYF
.,TRBJ1-4,few,TRBV11-2,TGTGCCAGCAGCACTTGGGGAGACCGGGACGGAGCTAATGAAAAACTGTTTTTT,CASSTWGDRDGANEKLFF
.,TRBJ2-3,few,TRBV7-3,TGTGCCAGCAGCTTAACGGAGGTACATACGCAGTATTTT,CASSLTEVHTQYF
TRBD2,TRBJ2-1,.,TRBV20-1,TGCAGTGCTAGGTTTACTAGCGGGGTAAGCTCCTACAATGAGCAGTTCTTC,CSARFTSGVSSYNEQFF
.,TRBJ2-1,many,TRBV12-3/TRBV12-4,TGTGCCAGCAGTTTTGGGGCTAGCGTTAACAATGAGCAGTTCTTC,CASSFGASVNNEQFF
TRBD1,TRBJ2-3,many,TRBV20-1,TGCAGTGCCCCCTCGGACAGGGGGCGACGAGATACGCAGTATTTT,CSAPSDRGRRDTQYF
.,TRBJ2-1,many,TRBV3-1,TGTGCCAGCAGCCAAATCCTGGGGGTGGACTACCCGATCGAGCAGTTCTTC,CASSQILGVDYPIEQFF
TRBD2,TRBJ2-2,many,TRBV10-2,TGCGCCAGCAGAGGACTAGGAAACACCGGGGAGCTGTTTTTT,CASRGLGNTGELFF
.,TRBJ2-7,.,TRBV7-8,TGTGCCAGCAGCTTAGTTCGGGGGGCCCCCTACGAGCAGTACTTC,CASSLVRGAPYEQYF
TRBD1,TRBJ2-1,few,TRBV30,TGTGCCTGGAGTTTACAGGGGGGTGAGCAGTTCTTC,CAWSLQGGEQFF
TRBD2,TRBJ2-5,many,TRBV28,TGTGCCAGCAGTAAGCCCCGTATAGCGGGGGGGGAGACCCAGTACTTC,CASSKPRIAGGETQYF
.,TRBJ2-7,many,TRBV7-9,TGTGCCAGCAGCTCCACAGGTTCCCACGAGCAGTACTTC,CASSSTGSHEQYF
.,TRBJ2-2,many,TRBV28,TGTGCCAGCACGCACACCGGGGAGCTGTTTTTT,CASTHTGELFF
TRBD2,TRBJ2-1,few,TRBV20-1,TGCAGTGCTAGAGATTTGCGGGGGGGCTACAATGAGCAGTTCTTC,CSARDLRGGYNEQFF
TRBD2,TRBJ2-3,.,TRBV4-3,TGCGCCAGCAGCCTCCTTAGCGGGGGGAGGGCAGATACGCAGTATTTT,CASSLLSGGRADTQYF
TRBD1,TRBJ2-6,.,TRBV5-1,TGCGCCAGCGACAGGGGAGGTCACTCTGGGGCCAACGTCCTGACTTTC,CASDRGGHSGANVLTF
TRBD1,TRBJ2-7,.,TRBV3-1,TGTGCCTCCACCCAAGGACCTTCCCGGACAGGGGTATACGAGCAGTACTTC,CASTQGPSRTGVYEQYF
TRBD1,TRBJ1-2,many,TRBV5-1,TGCGCCACCAGACCTGGGACAGACTATGGCTACACCTTC,CATRPGTDYGYTF
.,TRBJ1-5,.,TRBV11-2,TGTGCCAGCAGCTTGTTAGGGGGGCCCCAGCATTTT,CASSLLGGPQHF
.,TRBJ1-1,many,TRBV28,TGTGCCAGCAGTTTAGGGTTGGGCACTGAAGCTTTCTTT,CASSLGLGTEAFF
TRBD1,TRBJ2-3,.,TRBV11-2,TGTGCCAGCAGCCCCCCCGGACAGGGGGCTAATACGCAGTATTTT,CASSPPGQGANTQYF
.,TRBJ2-1,.,TRBV7-9,TGTGCCAGCAGCTTAGAGTTGAGGGATGAGCAGTTCTTC,CASSLELRDEQFF
.,TRBJ1-1,many,TRBV20-1,TGCAGTGCGGTTGAGGGGCAGAACACTGAAGCTTTCTTT,CSAVEGQNTEAFF
.,TRBJ2-1,many,TRBV5-6,TGTGCCAGCAGCTTGGAGGCGGATACGGGGCAGTTCTTC,CASSLEADTGQFF
.,TRBJ2-5,.,TRBV14,TGTGCCAGCAGCCAGGGCGGGGCCCAGTACTTC,CASSQGGAQYF
.,TRBJ2-7,many,TRBV30,TGTGCCTGGAGTGTACTGGGGTCGGGCGAGCAGTACTTC,CAWSVLGSGEQYF